This is a list of T cell receptor beta chains from one sample in a study of cytomegalovirus exposure and HLA in healthy donors. The data were produced by immunoSEQ multiplex PCR, yet TCRdb's version contains in-frame clones alone and is incomplete. The repertoire holds approximately 170,000 clones, with roughly 65% as singletons. Sequenced input: PBMCs. These receptor sequences come from a woman younger than 35 in good health and CMV-seropositive. The CDR3 runs from the conserved cysteine through the conserved F or W.

TRBJ1-5 TRBV10-3 15 CAISGTRDSNQPQHF
TRBJ2-3 TRBV4-1 16 CASSPAQLESTDTQYF
TRBJ2-3 TRBV7-3 13 CASSPSVTDTQYF
TRBJ2-3 TRBV27 14 CASSLSVATDTQYF
TRBJ1-2 TRBV5-4 14 CASSQGTRRGGYTF
TRBJ2-7 TRBV13 19 CASSLRTVGLAGGKYEQYF
TRBJ1-2 TRBV7-9 16 CASSLDSPAAQVGYTF
TRBJ2-1 TRBV9 15 CASSADPGLYNEQFF
TRBJ1-6 TRBV5-1 14 CASSRGSDNSPLHF
TRBJ2-7 TRBV15 15 CATSREKSYSYEQYF
TRBJ1-1 TRBV5-4 13 CASSYPLNTEAFF
TRBJ2-3 TRBV9 15 CASNLAGARTDTQYF
TRBJ1-4 TRBV7-9 13 CASSLVADEKLFF
TRBJ1-2 TRBV7-2 13 CASSQDRDYGYTF
TRBJ1-5 TRBV18 14 CASSSLTGGQPQHF
TRBJ2-7 TRBV6-1 15 CASKDSGASSYEQYF
TRBJ1-5 TRBV27 14 CASSEGGADQPQHF
TRBJ2-7 TRBV19 13 CASSFQGSYEQYF
TRBJ2-1 TRBV7-9 17 CASSSWGVTKRFDEQFF
TRBJ1-2 TRBV27 13 CASCSRTGKGYTF
TRBJ1-2 TRBV4-2 16 CASSLIDRTGIWGYTF
TRBJ1-1 TRBV30 14 CASSSGTGYTEAFF
TRBJ1-2 TRBV5-8 14 CASRSGRAGYGYTF
TRBJ2-5 TRBV28 14 CASRSFRVEETQYF